This TCR beta chain was recorded in a study of blood T cell repertoires in COVID-19. Study details: Sites across the United States, Italy and Spain contributed samples from acute and convalescent COVID-19. The cDNA or gDNA used as material had been derived from T cells, B-cell-depleted T cells, or PBMCs.

Seattle participants joined during active infection and were tracked over time. The table lists this clone with a count of one. In the study's own analysis: Reference gene primer amplification gave nucleated cell count estimates. Data came from immunoSEQ multiplex PCR; TCRdb stores just in-frame clones and leaves some out. V, J and clone size are taken as reported in that table, and D and trimming were inferred from the DNA itself. The top ten hold just under 4% of the sample, which has almost 350,000 clones, roughly 87% seen once. V was pared by 5 bases and J by 7 bases, with 5 bases of the junction left unmatched. Germline V CDR1 and CDR2: SGHTA, FQGNSA. This CDR3 is built from 15 residues.

The clonotype comes from a woman aged 55-69 years with COVID-19, enrolled during active disease. Material: peripheral blood. The V and J genes are TRBV7-2 and TRBJ2-1, with 13 bases that match TRBD2. The CDR3 sequence is CASSPLAGGLNEQFF. Here the CDR3 DNA reads TGTGCCAGCAGCCCACTAGCGGGGGGGCTAAATGAGCAGTTCTTC. The variable domain in full, with the rest retrieved from reference TRBV7-2 and TRBJ2-1, is GAGVSQSPSNKVTEKGKDVELRCDPISGHTALYWYRQSLGQGLEFLIYFQGNSAPDKSGLPSDRFSAERTGGSVSTLTIQRTQQEDSAVYLCASSPLAGGLNEQFFGPGTRLTVL.